These 11 T cell receptor beta chains originate from one sample sequenced in a study of beta chain features in type 1 diabetes. Notes on the study in general: Within each of all four CD4+ subsets, Type 1 diabetes patients had TCRB CDR3s that were moderately but significantly shorter.

These receptors are not linked to any known antigen. Expressed TCRB transcripts were sequenced, since all the RNA that had been isolated was reverse transcribed. Sequenced by immunoSEQ multiplex PCR; TCRdb stores in-frame clones only, minus some. The sample carries roughly 700,000 clones, under 15% recorded once. The sequencing sample was made of naive CD4+ T cells from blood. All receptors derive from a man aged 18 to 35 with type 1 diabetes.

This clone was recorded a few times. The rearrangement links TRBV5-1 to TRBJ2-3, with 8 nucleotides matching TRBD1. The CDR3 has 15 residues. V gave up 2 bases and J gave up 0 bases; unmatched junction bases: 2. Germline CDR1 SGHRS, CDR2 YFSETQ. CDR3 protein: CASSFGDRSTDTQYF. The CDR3 region has the DNA TGCGCCAGCAGCTTTGGGGACAGGAGCACAGATACGCAGTATTTT.

There are a few counts of this clone. The rearrangement uses TRBV29-1 and TRBJ2-3, with D maybe TRBD1 (5 bases). Trimming shortened V by 6 bases and J by 2 bases, and 15 bases separated the two germline ends. The V gene's germline CDR1 is SQVTM and CDR2 ANQGSEA. The CDR3 has 14 amino acids. CDR3 region: CSVHPGLSTDTQYF. The CDR3 DNA sequence: TGCAGCGTCCACCCAGGGCTGTCCACAGATACGCAGTATTTT.

This clone was counted between two and nine times. The chain joins TRBV7-2 to TRBJ1-5, with 8 bases that match TRBD1. With V trimmed by 3 bases and J by 2 bases, 3 bases remained unmatched. This CDR3 comprises 15 residues. The germline CDR1 and CDR2 sequences are SGHTA and FQGNSA. The DNA of the CDR3 is TGTGCCAGCAGCTTGACAGGGGTGGGCAATCAGCCCCAGCATTTT. Its protein product is CASSLTGVGNQPQHF. Combining the CDR3 with reference TRBV7-2 and TRBJ1-5 gives the whole variable domain GAGVSQSPSNKVTEKGKDVELRCDPISGHTALYWYRQSLGQGLEFLIYFQGNSAPDKSGLPSDRFSAERTGGSVSTLTIQRTQQEDSAVYLCASSLTGVGNQPQHFGDGTRLSIL.

The V call is TRBV2, the J call TRBJ2-1, with D hard to call. The germline V and J ends were trimmed by 2 bases and 2 bases, with 10 bases remaining between them. This CDR3 comprises 15 residues. Germline CDR1 SNHLY, CDR2 FYNNEI. The CDR3 region is CASSETRPAYNEQFF. The CDR3 DNA sequence: TGTGCCAGCAGTGAAACCCGTCCGGCCTACAATGAGCAGTTCTTC.

This clone was recorded a few times. This sequence joins TRBV2 and TRBJ1-5; 9 bases are a match to TRBD1. The V segment lost 10 bases and the J segment 5 bases; nucleotides outside the gene matches: 3. Germline lookup yields CDR1 SNHLY and CDR2 FYNNEI. The CDR3 length is 12 residues. The DNA for the CDR3 is TGTGCCATCCGGACAGGGGATCAGCCCCAGCATTTT. It translates to CAIRTGDQPQHF.

This clone was seen a few times. V usage is TRBV30 and J usage is TRBJ1-4; a weak D match, TRBD1 (5 bases). Per the germline V gene, CDR1 is GTSNPN and CDR2 is SVGIG (reference sequence). V shed 1 base and J shed 8 bases, with 11 bases lying between them. CDR3 length: 13 amino acids. DNA for the CDR3: TGTGCCTGGAGTGGAGGGGACCCCGAAAAACTGTTTTTT. As protein: CAWSGGDPEKLFF.

A few counts support this clone. This rearrangement joins TRBV7-9 to TRBJ2-1, with D unresolved. Per the germline V gene, CDR1 is SEHNR and CDR2 is FQNEAQ (reference sequence). The CDR3 loop spans 12 amino acids. V lost 2 bases to trimming and J lost 4 bases, with 3 bases between them. The CDR3 DNA follows: TGTGCCAGCAGCTTACAGTACAATGAGCAGTTCTTC. Translated: CASSLQYNEQFF.

This chain uses TRBV30 with TRBJ1-5; D is unresolved. The CDR3 has 13 residues. The germline V gene encodes CDR1 GTSNPN and CDR2 SVGIG (reference sequence). V shed 1 base and J shed 5 bases, with 9 bases lying between them. This chain's CDR3 is CAWSGGRDQPQHF. CDR3 nucleotide sequence: TGTGCCTGGAGTGGGGGTCGAGATCAGCCCCAGCATTTT.

This clone was detected only a few times. The rearrangement uses TRBV20-1 and TRBJ1-1; D unresolved. V was cut by 5 bases and J by 7 bases, with 11 bases left in between. Per the germline V gene, CDR1 is DFQATT and CDR2 is SNEGSKA (reference sequence). There are 11 residues in the CDR3. The CDR3 DNA follows: TGCAGTGCTCCCGGACGGTTTGAAGCTTTCTTT. Protein sequence: CSAPGRFEAFF.

There are a few counts of this clone. V gene TRBV29-1 combines with J gene TRBJ1-1, with D unresolved. This CDR3 spans 13 amino acids. Germline-derived CDR1 and CDR2 are SQVTM and ANQGSEA. The V and J ends lost 3 bases and 6 bases respectively, with 14 bases between them. The DNA for the CDR3 is TGCAGCGTTGATACTATCTCTGGTCCTGAAGCTTTCTTT. As protein: CSVDTISGPEAFF.

This clone was recorded a few times. The CDR3 DNA is TGTGCCAGCAGCTTGGCTAGACAGGGGCCTTACGAGCAGTACTTC. Translation gives CASSLARQGPYEQYF. The chain joins TRBV5-4 to TRBJ2-7; 8 bases line up with TRBD1. CDR3 length equals 15 residues. In germline, CDR1 is SGHNT, CDR2 YYREEE (reference sequence). V lost 0 bases, J lost 4 bases, and 6 bases stayed unmatched.